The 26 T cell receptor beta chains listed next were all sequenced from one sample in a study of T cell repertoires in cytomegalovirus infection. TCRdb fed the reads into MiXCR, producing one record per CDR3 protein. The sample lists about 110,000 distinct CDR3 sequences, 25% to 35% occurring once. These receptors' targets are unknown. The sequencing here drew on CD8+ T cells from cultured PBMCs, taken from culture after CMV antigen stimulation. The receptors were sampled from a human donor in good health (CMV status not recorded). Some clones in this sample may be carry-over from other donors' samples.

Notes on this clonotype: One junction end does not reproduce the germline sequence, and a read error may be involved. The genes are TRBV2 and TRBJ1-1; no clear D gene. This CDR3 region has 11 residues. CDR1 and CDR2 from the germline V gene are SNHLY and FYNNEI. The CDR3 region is CASSGGFEALF. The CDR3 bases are TGTGCCAGCAGTGGGGGTTTTGAAGCTCTCTTT.

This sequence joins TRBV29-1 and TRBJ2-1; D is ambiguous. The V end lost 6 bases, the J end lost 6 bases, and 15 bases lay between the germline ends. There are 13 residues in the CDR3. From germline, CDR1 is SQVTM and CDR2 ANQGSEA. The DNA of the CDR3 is TGCAGCGTGGCCGAACCGGTGAGCAATGAGCAGTTCTTC. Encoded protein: CSVAEPVSNEQFF.

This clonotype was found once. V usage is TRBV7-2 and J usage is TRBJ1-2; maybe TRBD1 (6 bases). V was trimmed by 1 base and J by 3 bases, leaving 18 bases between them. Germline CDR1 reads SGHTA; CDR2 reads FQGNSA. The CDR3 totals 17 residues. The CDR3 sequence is CASSLDTGRGMDYGYTF. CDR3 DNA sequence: TGTGCCAGCAGCTTAGACACAGGGAGAGGGATGGACTATGGCTACACCTTC.

The DNA of the CDR3 is TGCAGTGCTAGAGAGCGGGGGGGCTCCTACAATGAGCAGTTCTTC. Its translation: CSARERGGSYNEQFF. This chain connects TRBV20-1 to TRBJ2-1; TRBD2 agrees at 9 bases. V was clipped by 0 bases and J by 0 bases; unmatched bases: 0. The length of the CDR3 is 15 residues. Germline V gives CDR1 DFQATT, CDR2 SNEGSKA (reference sequence).

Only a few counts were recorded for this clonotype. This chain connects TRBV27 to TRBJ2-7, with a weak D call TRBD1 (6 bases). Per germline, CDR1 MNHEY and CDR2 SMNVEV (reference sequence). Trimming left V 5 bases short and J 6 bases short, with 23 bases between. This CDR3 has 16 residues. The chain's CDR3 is CASSPLVTGLASEQYF. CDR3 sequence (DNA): TGTGCCAGCAGTCCCCTGGTGACAGGACTGGCCTCCGAGCAGTACTTC.

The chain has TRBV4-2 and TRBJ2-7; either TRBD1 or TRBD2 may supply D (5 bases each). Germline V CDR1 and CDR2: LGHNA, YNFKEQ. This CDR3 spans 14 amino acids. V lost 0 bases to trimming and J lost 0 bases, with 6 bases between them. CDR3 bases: TGTGCCAGCAGCCAAGAGAGGGGCTCCTACGAGCAGTACTTC. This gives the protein CASSQERGSYEQYF.

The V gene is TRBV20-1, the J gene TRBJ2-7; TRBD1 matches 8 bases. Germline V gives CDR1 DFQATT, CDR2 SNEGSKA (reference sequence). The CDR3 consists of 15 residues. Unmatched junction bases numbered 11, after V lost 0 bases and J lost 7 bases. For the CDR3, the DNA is TGCAGTGCTAGAGACCCGGTCCAGGGGGCGAGAGAGCAGTACTTC. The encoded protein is CSARDPVQGAREQYF.

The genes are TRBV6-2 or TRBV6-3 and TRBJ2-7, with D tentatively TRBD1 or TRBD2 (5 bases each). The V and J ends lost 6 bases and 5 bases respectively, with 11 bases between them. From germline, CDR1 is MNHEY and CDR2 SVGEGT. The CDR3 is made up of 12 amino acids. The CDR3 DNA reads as TGTGCCAGCAGCATCGGGACCGACGAGCAGTACTTC. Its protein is CASSIGTDEQYF.

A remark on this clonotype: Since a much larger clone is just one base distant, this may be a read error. CDR3 amino acids: CAGSWPGTMSNDPSTDTQYF. As DNA, the CDR3 is TGTGCCGGCAGCTGGCCCGGGACAATGAGCAATGATCCTAGCACAGATACGCAGTATTTT. The chain uses TRBV7-8 and TRBJ2-3; tentative D call: TRBD1 (6 bases). Looked up from germline, CDR1 is SGHVS and CDR2 is FQNEAQ. The CDR3 length is 20 residues. Looking up the rest from reference TRBV7-8 and TRBJ2-3 gives the full variable domain: GAGVSQSPRYKVAKRGQDVALRCDPISGHVSLFWYQQALGQGPEFLTYFQNEAQLDKSGLPSDRFFAERPEGSVSTLKIQRTQQEDSAVYLCAGSWPGTMSNDPSTDTQYFGPGTRLTVL.

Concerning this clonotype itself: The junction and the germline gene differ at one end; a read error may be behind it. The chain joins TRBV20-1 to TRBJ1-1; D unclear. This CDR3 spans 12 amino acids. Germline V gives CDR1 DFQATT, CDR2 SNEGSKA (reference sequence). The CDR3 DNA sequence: TGCAGTTCTAGAGTGCTGAACACTGAAGCTTTCTTT. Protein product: CSSRVLNTEAFF.

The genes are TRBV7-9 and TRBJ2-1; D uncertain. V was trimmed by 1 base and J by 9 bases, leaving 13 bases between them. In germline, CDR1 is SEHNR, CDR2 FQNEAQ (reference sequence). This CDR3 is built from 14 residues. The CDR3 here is CASSLGTDDFEQFF. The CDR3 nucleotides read TGTGCCAGCAGCTTAGGGACGGATGATTTTGAGCAGTTCTTC. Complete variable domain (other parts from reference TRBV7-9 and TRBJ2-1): DTGVSQNPRHKITKRGQNVTFRCDPISEHNRLYWYRQTLGQGPEFLTYFQNEAQLEKSRLLSDRFSAERPKGSFSTLEIQRTEQGDSAMYLCASSLGTDDFEQFFGPGTRLTVL.

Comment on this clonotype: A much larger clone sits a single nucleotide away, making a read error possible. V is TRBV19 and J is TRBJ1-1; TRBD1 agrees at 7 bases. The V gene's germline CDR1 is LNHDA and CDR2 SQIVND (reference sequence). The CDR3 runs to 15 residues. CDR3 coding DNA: TGTGCCAGTAGTATGGGTACAGGGGTGGACACTGAAGCTCTCTTT. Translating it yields CASSMGTGVDTEALF.

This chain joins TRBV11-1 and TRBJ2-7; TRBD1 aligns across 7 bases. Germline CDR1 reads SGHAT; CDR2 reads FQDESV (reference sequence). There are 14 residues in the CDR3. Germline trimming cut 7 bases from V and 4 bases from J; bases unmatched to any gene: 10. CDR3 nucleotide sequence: TGTGCCAGCACCACCGGGACAGCCTCTTACGAGCAGTACTTC. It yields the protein CASTTGTASYEQYF.

The CDR3 region has the DNA TGTGCCAGCGGGACTGGGGGAAATCAAGAGACCCAGTACTTC. It yields the protein CASGTGGNQETQYF. V usage is TRBV27 and J usage is TRBJ2-5, with TRBD2 as a possible D gene (6 bases). CDR1 and CDR2 from the germline V gene are MNHEY and SMNVEV (reference sequence). CDR3 size: 14 residues. V was shortened by 8 bases and J by 2 bases, with 15 bases between the two germline ends.

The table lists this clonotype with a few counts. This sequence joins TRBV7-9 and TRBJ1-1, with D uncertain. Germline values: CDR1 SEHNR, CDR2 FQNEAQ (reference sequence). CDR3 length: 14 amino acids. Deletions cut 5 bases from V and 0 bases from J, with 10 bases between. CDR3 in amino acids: CASSTPGLNTEAFF. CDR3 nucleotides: TGTGCCAGCAGCACCCCGGGCCTGAACACTGAAGCTTTCTTT.

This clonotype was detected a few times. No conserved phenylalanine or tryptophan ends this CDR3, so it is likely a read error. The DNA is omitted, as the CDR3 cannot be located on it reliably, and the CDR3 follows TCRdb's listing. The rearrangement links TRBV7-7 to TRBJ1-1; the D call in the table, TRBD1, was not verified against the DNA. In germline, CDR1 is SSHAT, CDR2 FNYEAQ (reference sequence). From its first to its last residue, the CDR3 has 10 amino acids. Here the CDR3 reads CASSSPEGRD.

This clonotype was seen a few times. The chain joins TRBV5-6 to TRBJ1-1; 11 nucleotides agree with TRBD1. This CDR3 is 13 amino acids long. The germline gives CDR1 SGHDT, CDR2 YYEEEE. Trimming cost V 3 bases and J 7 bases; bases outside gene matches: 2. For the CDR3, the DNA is TGTGCCAGCAGCTCGGGACAGGGGGATGAAGCTTTCTTT. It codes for CASSSGQGDEAFF. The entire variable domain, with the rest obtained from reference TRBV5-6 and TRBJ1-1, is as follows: DAGVTQSPTHLIKTRGQQVTLRCSPKSGHDTVSWYQQALGQGPQFIFQYYEEEERQRGNFPDRFSGHQFPNYSSELNVNALLLGDSALYLCASSSGQGDEAFFGQGTRLTVV.

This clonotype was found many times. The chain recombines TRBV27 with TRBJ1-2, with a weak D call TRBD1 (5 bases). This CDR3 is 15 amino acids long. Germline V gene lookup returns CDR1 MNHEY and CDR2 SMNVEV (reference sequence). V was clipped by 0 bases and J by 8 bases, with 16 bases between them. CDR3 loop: CASSLSSGHPSGYTF. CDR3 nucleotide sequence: TGTGCCAGCAGTTTATCGAGCGGACATCCCTCCGGCTACACCTTC.

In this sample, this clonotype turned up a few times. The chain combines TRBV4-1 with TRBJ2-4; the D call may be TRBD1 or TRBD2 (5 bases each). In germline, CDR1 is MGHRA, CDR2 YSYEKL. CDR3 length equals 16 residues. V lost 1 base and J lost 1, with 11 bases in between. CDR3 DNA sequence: TGCGCCAGCAGCCAAGCCCGGGACGCCGCCAAAAACATTCAGTACTTC. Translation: CASSQARDAAKNIQYF.

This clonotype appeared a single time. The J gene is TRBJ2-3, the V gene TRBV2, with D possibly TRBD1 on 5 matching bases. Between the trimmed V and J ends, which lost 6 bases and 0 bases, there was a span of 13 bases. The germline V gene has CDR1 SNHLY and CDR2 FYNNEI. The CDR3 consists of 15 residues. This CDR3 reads CASRLDTTSTDTQYF. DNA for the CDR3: TGTGCCAGCAGGTTGGACACCACTAGCACAGATACGCAGTATTTT. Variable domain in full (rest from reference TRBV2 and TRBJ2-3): EPEVTQTPSHQVTQMGQEVILRCVPISNHLYFYWYRQILGQKVEFLVSFYNNEISEKSEIFDDQFSVERPDGSNFTLKIRSTKLEDSAMYFCASRLDTTSTDTQYFGPGTRLTVL.

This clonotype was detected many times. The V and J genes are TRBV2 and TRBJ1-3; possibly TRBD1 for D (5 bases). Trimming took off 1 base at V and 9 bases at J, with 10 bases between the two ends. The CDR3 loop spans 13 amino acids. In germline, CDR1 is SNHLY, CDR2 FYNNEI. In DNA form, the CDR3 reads TGTGCCAGCAGTGAAGGACGGGGGATCACCATATATTTT. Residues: CASSEGRGITIYF.

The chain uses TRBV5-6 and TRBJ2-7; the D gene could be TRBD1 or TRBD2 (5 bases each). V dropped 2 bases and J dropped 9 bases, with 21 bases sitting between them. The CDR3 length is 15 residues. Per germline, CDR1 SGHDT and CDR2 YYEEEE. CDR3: CASSFLRGPHLGQYF. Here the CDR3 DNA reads TGTGCCAGCAGCTTCTTACGGGGCCCTCATTTGGGGCAGTACTTC.

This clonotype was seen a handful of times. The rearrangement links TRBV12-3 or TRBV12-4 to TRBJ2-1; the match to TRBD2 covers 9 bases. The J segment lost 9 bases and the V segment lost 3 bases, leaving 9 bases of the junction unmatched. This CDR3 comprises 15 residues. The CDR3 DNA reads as TGTGCCAGCAGTTTGTCTTGGCGGGGGGGCCTTGAGCAGTTCTTC. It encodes CASSLSWRGGLEQFF.

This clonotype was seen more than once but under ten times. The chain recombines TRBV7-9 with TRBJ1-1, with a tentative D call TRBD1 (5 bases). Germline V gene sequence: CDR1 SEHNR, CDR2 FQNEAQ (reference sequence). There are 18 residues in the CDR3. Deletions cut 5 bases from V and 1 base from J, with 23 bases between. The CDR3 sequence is CASSRPPGTNPWNTEAFF. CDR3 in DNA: TGTGCCAGCAGCCGACCGCCCGGGACGAACCCCTGGAACACTGAAGCTTTCTTT.

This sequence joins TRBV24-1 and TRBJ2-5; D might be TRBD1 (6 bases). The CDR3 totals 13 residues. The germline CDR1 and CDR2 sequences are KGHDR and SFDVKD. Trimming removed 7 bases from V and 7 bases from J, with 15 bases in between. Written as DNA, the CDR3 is TGTGCCACCAGCGAGGACCGAGGGGGGACCCAGTACTTC. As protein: CATSEDRGGTQYF.

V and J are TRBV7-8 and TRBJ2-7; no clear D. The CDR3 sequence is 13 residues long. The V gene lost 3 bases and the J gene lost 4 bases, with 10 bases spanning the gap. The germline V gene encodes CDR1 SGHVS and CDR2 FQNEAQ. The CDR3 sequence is CASSFDIEYEQYF. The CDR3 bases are TGTGCCAGCAGCTTCGATATCGAATACGAGCAGTACTTC.